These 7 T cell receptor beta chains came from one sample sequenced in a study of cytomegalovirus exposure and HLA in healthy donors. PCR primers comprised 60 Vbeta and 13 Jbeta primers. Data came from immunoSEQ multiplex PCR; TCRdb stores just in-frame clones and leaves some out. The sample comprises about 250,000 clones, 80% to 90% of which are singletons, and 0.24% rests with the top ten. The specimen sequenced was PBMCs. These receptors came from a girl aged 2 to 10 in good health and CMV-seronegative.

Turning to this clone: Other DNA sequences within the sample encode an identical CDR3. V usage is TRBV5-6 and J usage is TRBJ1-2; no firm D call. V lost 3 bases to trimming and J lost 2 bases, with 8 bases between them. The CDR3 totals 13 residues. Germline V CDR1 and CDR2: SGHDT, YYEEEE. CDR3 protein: CASSSTVNYGYTF. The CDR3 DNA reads TGTGCCAGCAGCTCCACGGTCAACTATGGCTACACCTTC.

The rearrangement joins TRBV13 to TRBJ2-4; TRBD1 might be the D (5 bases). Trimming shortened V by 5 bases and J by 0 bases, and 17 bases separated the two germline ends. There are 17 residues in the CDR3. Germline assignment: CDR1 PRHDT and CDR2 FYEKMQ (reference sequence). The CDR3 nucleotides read TGTGCCAGCAGCATCATAGGGGCGCCAATAGCCAAAAACATTCAGTACTTC. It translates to CASSIIGAPIAKNIQYF.

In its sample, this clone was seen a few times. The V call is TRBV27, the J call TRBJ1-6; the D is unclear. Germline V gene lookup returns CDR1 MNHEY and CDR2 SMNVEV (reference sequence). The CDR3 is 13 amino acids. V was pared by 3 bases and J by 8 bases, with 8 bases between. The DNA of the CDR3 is TGTGCCAGCAGTTTCCAGAGGGATTCACCCCTCCACTTT. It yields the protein CASSFQRDSPLHF.

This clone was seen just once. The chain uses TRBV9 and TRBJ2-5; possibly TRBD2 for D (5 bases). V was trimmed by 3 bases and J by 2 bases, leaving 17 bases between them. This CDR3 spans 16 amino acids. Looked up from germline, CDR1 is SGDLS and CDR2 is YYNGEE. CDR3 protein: CASSEDAGMGQETQYF. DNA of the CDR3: TGTGCCAGCAGCGAGGACGCGGGTATGGGTCAAGAGACCCAGTACTTC. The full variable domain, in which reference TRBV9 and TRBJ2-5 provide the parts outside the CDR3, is DSGVTQTPKHLITATGQRVTLRCSPRSGDLSVYWYQQSLDQGLQFLIQYYNGEERAKGNILERFSAQQFPDLHSELNLSSLELGDSALYFCASSEDAGMGQETQYFGPGTRLLVL.

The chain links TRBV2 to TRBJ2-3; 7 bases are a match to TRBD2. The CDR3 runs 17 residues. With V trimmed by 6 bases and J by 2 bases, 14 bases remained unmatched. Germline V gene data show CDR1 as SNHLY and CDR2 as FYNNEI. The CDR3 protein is CASSAIPGLPATDTQYF. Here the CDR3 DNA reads TGTGCCAGCAGCGCAATACCGGGACTACCCGCCACAGATACGCAGTATTTT.

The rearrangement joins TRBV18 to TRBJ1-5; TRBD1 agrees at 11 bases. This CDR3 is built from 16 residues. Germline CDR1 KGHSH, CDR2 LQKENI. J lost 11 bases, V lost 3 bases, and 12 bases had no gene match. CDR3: CASSPIPGTGGFAQHF. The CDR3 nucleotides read TGTGCCAGCTCACCTATTCCCGGGACAGGGGGATTTGCCCAGCATTTT.

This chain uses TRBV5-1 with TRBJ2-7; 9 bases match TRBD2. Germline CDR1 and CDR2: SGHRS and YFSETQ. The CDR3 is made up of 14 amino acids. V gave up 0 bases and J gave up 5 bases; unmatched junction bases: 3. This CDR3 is CASSLVAGGHEQYF. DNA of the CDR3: TGCGCCAGCAGCTTGGTCGCGGGAGGGCACGAGCAGTACTTC.